Listed below are T cell receptor beta chains from one sample, sequenced in a study of radiation and T cells in renal cell carcinoma. TCRdb's copy holds only in-frame clones and misses some; the assay was immunoSEQ multiplex PCR. The table lists fewer than 200,000 clones, 88% of them singletons. Sequenced here: blood, sampled from a patient whose treatment included radiotherapy and nephrectomy. These receptors were collected from a woman aged 50 to 60 with renal cell carcinoma. The CDR3 runs from the conserved cysteine through the conserved F or W. A D gene is named only where the DNA matches it firmly. Clone size is not always given. Where it is, it says once, few, many or a class for expanded clones.

v_gene	abundance	d_gene	j_gene	CDR3aa	CDR3nt
TRBV7-9	.	TRBD1	TRBJ1-5	CASSHSGTGEVNDQPQHF	TGTGCCAGCAGCCACAGTGGGACAGGGGAGGTTAACGATCAGCCCCAGCATTTT
TRBV5-6	.	.	TRBJ2-4	CASSLPGNIQYF	TGTGCCAGCAGCCTTCCGGGAAACATTCAGTACTTC
TRBV6-5	.	.	TRBJ2-5	CASRIASGTQYF	TGTGCCAGCAGGATCGCCTCGGGGACCCAGTACTTC
TRBV9	.	.	TRBJ2-2	CASSVAPVGEELFF	TGTGCCAGCAGCGTAGCACCGGTGGGGGAGGAGCTGTTTTTT
TRBV6-1	.	.	TRBJ1-4	CASSGGNGRETVF	TGTGCCAGCAGTGGGGGAAATGGCCGGGAAACAGTTTTT
TRBV4-1	once	TRBD2	TRBJ2-3	CASSQDGASGGPGTDTQYF	TGCGCCAGCAGCCAAGATGGAGCTAGCGGGGGGCCCGGCACAGATACGCAGTATTTT
TRBV20-1	.	.	TRBJ1-2	CSARSLYGYTF	TGCAGTGCACGCAGCCTCTATGGCTACACCTTC
TRBV15	once	.	TRBJ2-5	CATSRDFGGVETQYF	TGTGCCACCAGCAGAGATTTTGGAGGGGTTGAGACCCAGTACTTC
TRBV2	many	.	TRBJ1-6	CASTNSRTNSPLHF	TGTGCCAGCACCAACTCAAGGACCAATTCACCCCTCCACTTT
TRBV6-5	once	.	TRBJ1-1	CASSYGGPGTEAFF	TGTGCCAGCAGTTACGGGGGGCCGGGGACTGAAGCTTTCTTT
TRBV9	.	TRBD2	TRBJ2-1	CASSVGGGARNEQFF	TGTGCCAGCAGCGTAGGCGGGGGGGCCCGCAATGAGCAGTTCTTC
TRBV5-1	.	.	TRBJ2-2	CASSLGLETGELFF	TGCGCCAGCAGCTTGGGGTTGGAAACCGGGGAGCTGTTTTTT
TRBV19	few	.	TRBJ1-1	CASSQRLNTEAFF	TGTGCCAGTAGCCAGCGCCTGAACACTGAAGCTTTCTTT
TRBV19	.	TRBD1	TRBJ1-4	CATEGALDEKLFF	TGTGCCACCGAGGGGGCATTGGATGAAAAACTGTTTTTT
TRBV30	.	.	TRBJ2-1	CAWSPRDEQFF	TGTGCCTGGAGTCCGAGAGATGAGCAGTTCTTC
TRBV6-6	.	.	TRBJ2-7	CASSPRVLAYEQYF	TGTGCCAGCAGTCCACGCGTTCTAGCCTACGAGCAGTACTTC
TRBV7-2	.	.	TRBJ2-7	CASSLGQNEQYF	TGTGCCAGCAGCTTAGGCCAGAACGAGCAGTACTTC
TRBV6-5	.	.	TRBJ1-2	CASRRDTVPNGYTF	TGTGCCAGCAGACGGGACACCGTCCCTAATGGCTACACCTTC
TRBV7-2	.	TRBD2	TRBJ2-1	CASTPTLAGSSYNEQFF	TGTGCCAGCACACCAACCCTAGCGGGGAGCTCCTACAATGAGCAGTTCTTC
TRBV6-1	few	.	TRBJ1-2	CASLPPNYGYTF	TGTGCCAGCCTCCCTCCTAACTATGGCTACACCTTC
TRBV6-6	.	.	TRBJ2-7	CASKIEDLYEQYF	TGTGCCAGCAAAATAGAGGACCTCTACGAGCAGTACTTC
TRBV18	.	.	TRBJ1-1	CASSPNGGTEAFF	TGTGCCAGCTCACCCAACGGGGGGACTGAAGCTTTCTTT
TRBV5-4	.	.	TRBJ1-1	CASSPNIGNTEAFF	TGTGCCAGCAGCCCTAATATTGGGAACACTGAAGCTTTCTTT
TRBV7-3	once	.	TRBJ2-1	CASSLQSQSRESSYNEQFF	TGTGCCAGCAGCTTACAGTCTCAGAGTCGGGAGAGCTCCTACAATGAGCAGTTCTTC
TRBV4-3	.	.	TRBJ2-1	CASSRYNEQFF	TGCGCCAGCAGCCGGTACAATGAGCAGTTCTTC
TRBV30	.	TRBD1	TRBJ1-2	CAWAGTGYGGYTF	TGTGCCTGGGCCGGGACAGGGTATGGCGGCTACACCTTC
TRBV7-2	.	TRBD2	TRBJ2-7	CASSLGPLAGLQPYEQYF	TGTGCCAGCAGCTTAGGGCCACTAGCGGGCCTACAACCCTACGAGCAGTACTTC
TRBV19	.	.	TRBJ1-2	CASSPRQQNYGYTF	TGTGCCAGTAGTCCCCGACAGCAAAACTATGGCTACACCTTC
TRBV7-9	.	TRBD2	TRBJ2-5	CASSLGTGTSGETQYF	TGTGCCAGCAGCTTGGGGACCGGGACTAGCGGGGAGACCCAGTACTTC
TRBV6-5	.	.	TRBJ1-6	CASSYSRVDNSPLHF	TGTGCCAGCAGTTACTCGAGGGTAGATAATTCACCCCTCCACTTT
TRBV5-1	.	TRBD1	TRBJ1-1	CASSLTGTGHTEAFF	TGCGCCAGCAGCTTGACCGGGACAGGACACACTGAAGCTTTCTTT
TRBV10-3	few	TRBD2	TRBJ2-2	CAILKGDYGTGELFF	TGTGCCATCCTCAAAGGGGACTACGGGACCGGGGAGCTGTTTTTT
TRBV9	.	.	TRBJ2-6	CASSVLASSSGANVLTF	TGTGCCAGCAGCGTATTAGCGTCCAGCTCTGGGGCCAACGTCCTGACTTTC
TRBV9	.	.	TRBJ2-7	CASSVDLGSYEQYF	TGTGCCAGCAGCGTAGATCTTGGCTCCTACGAGCAGTACTTC
TRBV6-5	once	.	TRBJ1-2	CASSYFLEGEGYTF	TGTGCCAGCAGTTACTTTTTGGAGGGGGAAGGCTACACCTTC
TRBV5-1	.	.	TRBJ2-7	CASSLGAGTYEQYF	TGCGCCAGCAGCTTGGGGGCAGGAACCTACGAGCAGTACTTC
TRBV6-1	once	TRBD2	TRBJ2-7	CAIGGNRLEQYF	TGTGCCATCGGGGGGAACCGGCTCGAGCAGTACTTC
TRBV11-2	.	.	TRBJ1-2	CASSLIGFLFCTF	TGTGCCAGCAGCTTAATTGGTTTCCTTTTCTGCACCTTC
TRBV6-1	.	.	TRBJ1-5	CASSEAYSNQPQHF	TGTGCCAGCAGTGAAGCTTATTCTAACCAGCCCCAGCATTTT
TRBV9	.	.	TRBJ1-2	CASSVSGDGYGYTF	TGTGCCAGCAGCGTTTCAGGGGATGGCTATGGCTACACCTTC
TRBV10-3	.	TRBD1	TRBJ2-7	CAISEQGNAYEQYF	TGTGCCATCAGTGAACAGGGGAACGCCTACGAGCAGTACTTC
TRBV6-1	once	TRBD1	TRBJ1-2	CASIPGQGAFTF	TGTGCCAGCATCCCGGGACAGGGGGCTTTCACCTTC
TRBV18	once	.	TRBJ1-5	CASSPEGMPQHF	TGTGCCAGCTCACCAGAGGGAATGCCCCAGCATTTT
TRBV6-5	.	.	TRBJ2-7	CASSPDGLAYEQYF	TGTGCCAGCAGCCCGGACGGATTAGCCTACGAGCAGTACTTC
TRBV2	.	.	TRBJ2-5	CASMVQETQYF	TGTGCCAGCATGGTTCAAGAGACCCAGTACTTC
TRBV14	.	.	TRBJ2-3	CASSQGLASPDTQYF	TGTGCCAGCAGCCAAGGCCTAGCGAGCCCCGATACGCAGTATTTT
TRBV6-5	.	.	TRBJ1-1	CASSSGGFWDTEAFF	TGTGCCAGCAGTTCGGGGGGATTTTGGGACACTGAAGCTTTCTTT
TRBV18	.	TRBD1	TRBJ1-2	CASSPLVTGTGSGYTF	TGTGCCAGCTCACCGCTAGTAACCGGGACAGGGAGTGGCTACACCTTC